These 3 T cell receptor beta chains came from one sample sequenced in a study of T-cell memory formation after mild COVID-19. MiXCR, run by TCRdb on the 5' RACE reads, gives a single entry per CDR3 protein. The table has nearly 350,000 distinct CDR3 sequences, around 13% seen once. Source material: PBMCs or a T cell subset sorted from them (not recorded which). These receptors originate from a man aged 18 to 29 who had mild COVID-19 (a few samples of this study predate the infection). Cell type and time point are not known.

This clonotype has a handful of counts. This sequence joins TRBV7-6 and TRBJ2-3; 9 bases fit TRBD2. Unmatched junction bases numbered 7, after V lost 5 bases and J lost 4 bases. This CDR3 has 15 amino acids. Germline loops: CDR1 SGHVS, CDR2 FNYEAQ. The CDR3 DNA reads TGTGCCAGCAGCAAGACGGGACTAGCACCAGATACGCAGTATTTT. Translation gives CASSKTGLAPDTQYF.

This rearrangement joins TRBV6-2 or TRBV6-3 to TRBJ1-5, with 9 bases identical to TRBD1. Germline assignment: CDR1 MNHEY and CDR2 SVGEGT. This CDR3 spans 16 amino acids. V gave up 7 bases and J gave up 7 bases; unmatched junction bases: 14. CDR3 nucleotides: TGTGCCAGCAAGGGATGGACAGGGGATTCGGGACAGCCCCAGCATTTT. Translation gives CASKGWTGDSGQPQHF.

The chain links TRBV9 to TRBJ1-1, with TRBD1 as a possible D gene (6 bases). The CDR3 covers 14 residues. Per the germline V gene, CDR1 is SGDLS and CDR2 is YYNGEE. The V end lost 3 bases, the J end lost 1 base, and 10 bases lay between the germline ends. As DNA, the CDR3 is TGTGCCAGCAGCGCGGGACATAAGAACACTGAAGCTTTCTTT. It is translated as CASSAGHKNTEAFF.